The 30 T cell receptor beta chains below all came from one sample that was sequenced in a study of blood T cell repertoires in COVID-19. Sequencing was performed with immunoSEQ multiplex PCR; in TCRdb, only in-frame clones are kept and a portion is missing. Among hundreds of thousands of clones listed, 70% to 90% were seen once. Sequenced: PBMCs or T cells enriched from blood (not recorded which). All receptors derive from a middle-aged woman who had recovered from COVID-19.

The chain joins TRBV18 to TRBJ2-1; 8 positions agree with TRBD1. V dropped 1 base and J dropped 8; count of bases not matched to a gene: 7. The germline V gene encodes CDR1 KGHSH and CDR2 LQKENI. CDR3 length: 15 residues. In nucleotides, the CDR3 is TGTGCCAGCTCACCACGGGGCAGGGGGCGCGATGAGCAGTTCTTC. Its protein product is CASSPRGRGRDEQFF.

The V and J genes are TRBV30 and TRBJ1-1; D remains unclear. The CDR3 has 13 amino acids. Trimming stripped 3 bases from V and 1 base from J, with 9 bases between. Germline CDR1 GTSNPN, CDR2 SVGIG (reference sequence). The CDR3 is CAWSPVPNTEAFF. The CDR3 DNA sequence: TGTGCCTGGAGCCCGGTTCCGAACACTGAAGCTTTCTTT.

The chain recombines TRBV29-1 with TRBJ2-3; D call uncertain. V lost 4 bases and J lost 6, with 11 bases in between. The CDR3 is made up of 12 amino acids. In germline, CDR1 is SQVTM, CDR2 ANQGSEA. The DNA of the CDR3 is TGCAGCGTTGCCCACGGGTTCGATACGCAGTATTTT. Translated: CSVAHGFDTQYF.

The rearrangement uses TRBV23-1 and TRBJ2-5, with D possibly TRBD2 on 5 matching bases. TRBV23-1 counts as an open reading frame of uncertain function. Trimming removed 1 base from V and 5 bases from J, with 14 bases in between. The CDR3 loop spans 15 amino acids. The CDR3 region has the DNA TGCGCCAGCAGTCAATTTCACTCTAGCCCCGAGACCCAGTACTTC. Translated, it gives CASSQFHSSPETQYF.

The rearrangement uses TRBV9 and TRBJ2-2; D is unresolved. Germline loops: CDR1 SGDLS, CDR2 YYNGEE. The V and J ends lost 0 bases and 7 bases respectively, with 7 bases between them. The CDR3 covers 13 residues. The CDR3 protein is CASSVVGGGELFF. The CDR3 DNA sequence: TGTGCCAGCAGCGTAGTCGGCGGCGGGGAGCTGTTTTTT. Full variable domain (missing parts from reference TRBV9 and TRBJ2-2): DSGVTQTPKHLITATGQRVTLRCSPRSGDLSVYWYQQSLDQGLQFLIQYYNGEERAKGNILERFSAQQFPDLHSELNLSSLELGDSALYFCASSVVGGGELFFGEGSRLTVL.

The V call is TRBV3-1 (or the pseudogene TRBV3-2), the J call TRBJ2-2; D may be TRBD2 (5 bases). Trimming shortened V by 4 bases and J by 7 bases, and 10 bases separated the two germline ends. Germline V CDR1 and CDR2: LGHDT, YNNKEL (reference sequence). The CDR3 is 13 amino acids. The CDR3, as DNA: TGTGCCAGCAGCCCGCGAGGGCGCGGGGAGCTGTTTTTT. Translating gives CASSPRGRGELFF.

This chain links TRBV28 with TRBJ1-1, with D possibly matching TRBD1 (6 bases). Germline CDR1 reads MDHEN; CDR2 reads SYDVKM. The length of the CDR3 is 15 residues. Trimming removed 6 bases at V and 1 base at J, with 15 bases between. The CDR3 region has the DNA TGTGCCAGCAGGAAGTACAGGGAACCGAACACTGAAGCTTTCTTT. Translated, it gives CASRKYREPNTEAFF.

This clone was seen a few times. The chain joins TRBV11-2 to TRBJ1-2; 7 bases agree with TRBD1. Germline assignment: CDR1 SGHAT and CDR2 FQNNGV. V was clipped by 1 base and J by 8 bases; unmatched bases: 4. The CDR3 loop spans 13 amino acids. The DNA for the CDR3 is TGTGCCAGCAGCTTAGGGGACAGCAGGGGCTACACCTTC. Protein product: CASSLGDSRGYTF.

This chain links TRBV3-1 (or the pseudogene TRBV3-2) with TRBJ2-7, with 8 positions matching TRBD1. J was trimmed by 6 bases and V by 5 bases; bases with no gene match: 9. Germline-derived CDR1 and CDR2 are LGHDT and YNNKEL (reference sequence). CDR3 size: 14 residues. Written as DNA, the CDR3 is TGTGCCAGCAGCAAGCGGACAGGGTTAGGCGAGCAGTACTTC. This gives the protein CASSKRTGLGEQYF.

This clone was counted a few times. The chain uses TRBV5-8 and TRBJ1-5; 7 nucleotides line up with TRBD1. Trimming cost V 2 bases and J 7 bases; bases outside gene matches: 21. The CDR3 is made up of 19 amino acids. Germline CDR1 reads SGHTS; CDR2 reads YDEGEE. DNA of the CDR3: TGTGCCAGCAGCTTTGGGGCTACTCAGGCCTACAGGGGACGACAGCCCCAGCATTTT. Encoded protein: CASSFGATQAYRGRQPQHF.

The chain joins TRBV10-2 to TRBJ2-5; 9 nucleotides align to TRBD2. V lost 3 bases and J lost 4; bases outside the gene matches: 6. The V gene's germline CDR1 is WSHSY and CDR2 SAAADI. This CDR3 is 15 amino acids long. This CDR3 is CASSDGGGAAETQYF. The CDR3 DNA reads TGCGCCAGCAGTGATGGCGGGGGGGCCGCAGAGACCCAGTACTTC.

The V and J genes are TRBV19 and TRBJ2-2, with TRBD2 identical over 9 bases. Germline CDR1 LNHDA, CDR2 SQIVND (reference sequence). The CDR3 is made up of 17 amino acids. V shed 3 bases and J 3 bases; nucleotides not matched to a gene: 8. CDR3 in DNA: TGTGCCAGTAGTATCGAAAGCGGGAGGTGGTACACCGGGGAGCTGTTTTTT. As protein: CASSIESGRWYTGELFF.

The genes are TRBV9 and TRBJ2-5; D may be TRBD2 (7 bases). The CDR3 is 16 amino acids. Germline values: CDR1 SGDLS, CDR2 YYNGEE. The germline V and J ends were trimmed by 1 base and 0 bases, with 13 bases remaining between them. In DNA, the CDR3 is TGTGCCAGCAGCGTAATGGGCGGGGGCCACCAAGAGACCCAGTACTTC. Its translation is CASSVMGGGHQETQYF.

This sequence joins TRBV2 and TRBJ2-7; no firm D call. Germline V gives CDR1 SNHLY, CDR2 FYNNEI. Trimming left V 4 bases short and J 7 bases short, with 8 bases between. The CDR3 extends over 11 amino acids. The CDR3 loop reads CASSVEIEQYF. CDR3 coding DNA: TGTGCCAGCAGTGTAGAGATTGAGCAGTACTTC. The complete variable domain, with remaining parts taken from reference TRBV2 and TRBJ2-7, reads EPEVTQTPSHQVTQMGQEVILRCVPISNHLYFYWYRQILGQKVEFLVSFYNNEISEKSEIFDDQFSVERPDGSNFTLKIRSTKLEDSAMYFCASSVEIEQYFGPGTRLTVT.

The chain has TRBV5-1 and TRBJ1-2, with D possibly matching TRBD1 (5 bases). Germline V CDR1 and CDR2: SGHRS, YFSETQ. The CDR3 is 16 residues long. With 4 bases removed from V and 3 bases from J, the gap between germline ends came to 19 bases. This chain's CDR3 is CASSREAGTDYYGYTF. The DNA for the CDR3 is TGCGCCAGCAGCCGGGAGGCCGGGACGGATTACTATGGCTACACCTTC. Complete variable domain (other parts from reference TRBV5-1 and TRBJ1-2): KAGVTQTPRYLIKTRGQQVTLSCSPISGHRSVSWYQQTPGQGLQFLFEYFSETQRNKGNFPGRFSGRQFSNSRSEMNVSTLELGDSALYLCASSREAGTDYYGYTFGSGTRLTVV.

The chain has TRBV10-2 and TRBJ1-5; TRBD1 agrees at 7 bases. Per germline, CDR1 WSHSY and CDR2 SAAADI. Unmatched junction bases numbered 4, after V lost 8 bases and J lost 3 bases. The CDR3 length is 13 residues. CDR3 in amino acids: CASGDSSNQPQHF. The CDR3 DNA sequence: TGCGCCAGCGGGGACAGTTCCAATCAGCCCCAGCATTTT.

The chain joins TRBV6-5 to TRBJ1-1; D remains unclear. Germline V lookup: CDR1 MNHEY, CDR2 SVGAGI. V lost 6 bases and J 7 bases, leaving 15 bases between the germline ends. CDR3 length: 13 residues. The CDR3 DNA follows: TGTGCCAGCAGCCGGACGAGGGTTGATGAAGCTTTCTTT. Amino acids: CASSRTRVDEAFF.

The chain employs TRBV7-2 and TRBJ2-7; 8 bases are shared with TRBD2. The germline V gene has CDR1 SGHTA and CDR2 FQGNSA. The CDR3 contains 13 residues. Losses at the gene ends were 5 bases for V and 4 bases for J; bases not matched to a gene: 4. As DNA, the CDR3 is TGTGCCAGCAGCGGACTAGCTGCTTACGAGCAGTACTTC. Protein sequence: CASSGLAAYEQYF. The whole variable domain, remainder taken from reference TRBV7-2 and TRBJ2-7, is GAGVSQSPSNKVTEKGKDVELRCDPISGHTALYWYRQSLGQGLEFLIYFQGNSAPDKSGLPSDRFSAERTGGSVSTLTIQRTQQEDSAVYLCASSGLAAYEQYFGPGTRLTVT.

J is TRBJ1-2 and V is TRBV19, with 9 bases that match TRBD1. The CDR3 contains 15 residues. Trimming removed 0 bases from V and 6 bases from J; junction bases left unmatched: 5. Per the germline V gene, CDR1 is LNHDA and CDR2 is SQIVND (reference sequence). In nucleotides, the CDR3 is TGTGCCAGTAGTATAGATCGGGACAGGGAACATGGCTACACCTTC. This encodes CASSIDRDREHGYTF.

The chain links TRBV7-2 to TRBJ2-2, with D unclear. The CDR3 covers 15 residues. CDR1 is SGHTA, CDR2 FQGNSA, per germline. The V end lost 1 base, the J end lost 2 bases, and 8 bases lay between the germline ends. The CDR3 loop is CASSLGRLNTGELFF. DNA of the CDR3: TGTGCCAGCAGCTTAGGGAGACTCAACACCGGGGAGCTGTTTTTT.

The chain links TRBV7-9 to TRBJ1-4, with D unclear. V lost 1 base to trimming and J lost 6 bases, with 9 bases between them. The germline CDR1 and CDR2 sequences are SEHNR and FQNEAQ (reference sequence). CDR3 length: 14 amino acids. The CDR3, as DNA: TGTGCCAGCAGCTTAGTGGAGACTGATGAAAAACTGTTTTTT. This sequence encodes CASSLVETDEKLFF.

CDR3 coding DNA: TGTGCCTGGAGTGTAGGAGACCGCGTTCGCACAGATACGCAGTATTTT. It is translated as CAWSVGDRVRTDTQYF. The genes are TRBV30 and TRBJ2-3; D is undetermined. Per the germline V gene, CDR1 is GTSNPN and CDR2 is SVGIG (reference sequence). The CDR3 extends over 16 amino acids. Trimming shortened V by 0 bases and J by 1 base, and 14 bases separated the two germline ends. Full variable domain (outside the CDR3, taken from reference TRBV30 and TRBJ2-3): SQTIHQWPATLVQPVGSPLSLECTVEGTSNPNLYWYRQAAGRGLQLLFYSVGIGQISSEVPQNLSASRPQDRQFILSSKKLLLSDSGFYLCAWSVGDRVRTDTQYFGPGTRLTVL.

For this clone: The junction differs from germline at one of its ends, possibly a read error. The J gene is TRBJ1-2, the V gene TRBV11-2; 7 nucleotides agree with TRBD1. CDR1 is SGHAT, CDR2 FQNNGV, per germline. The CDR3 spans 16 residues. The CDR3 is CASSLEGRVLDRALYF. The CDR3 DNA sequence: TGTGCCAGCAGCTTAGAGGGACGTGTTTTAGACAGGGCCCTATACTTC.

The V gene is TRBV5-1, the J gene TRBJ1-4; D is unresolved. Germline V gene sequence: CDR1 SGHRS, CDR2 YFSETQ. The CDR3 is 14 residues long. Between the trimmed V and J ends, which lost 3 bases and 5 bases, there was a span of 11 bases. The DNA of the CDR3 is TGCGCCAGCAGCTGGGGAGCCCGGAATGAAAAACTGTTTTTT. This translates into CASSWGARNEKLFF.

In this sample, this clone turned up once. J is TRBJ2-1 and V is TRBV5-1, with D unresolved. Germline CDR1 and CDR2: SGHRS and YFSETQ. Trimming removed 0 bases from V and 9 bases from J, with 16 bases in between. The CDR3 extends over 15 amino acids. The CDR3 DNA sequence: TGCGCCAGCAGCTTGGCCGTGGAGAGTAGGAGTGAGCAGTTCTTC. Its translation: CASSLAVESRSEQFF. The full variable domain, rest sourced from reference TRBV5-1 and TRBJ2-1, is KAGVTQTPRYLIKTRGQQVTLSCSPISGHRSVSWYQQTPGQGLQFLFEYFSETQRNKGNFPGRFSGRQFSNSRSEMNVSTLELGDSALYLCASSLAVESRSEQFFGPGTRLTVL.

The V call is TRBV29-1, the J call TRBJ2-2, with 7 nucleotides matching TRBD2. V lost 4 bases, J lost 1 base, and 3 bases stayed unmatched. The length of the CDR3 is 14 residues. In germline, CDR1 is SQVTM, CDR2 ANQGSEA. The CDR3 here is CSVGSGMNTGELFF. The CDR3 DNA reads as TGCAGCGTTGGGAGCGGGATGAACACCGGGGAGCTGTTTTTT.

This clone was seen once. This chain links TRBV5-1 with TRBJ2-5, with 9 positions matching TRBD1. With V trimmed by 3 bases and J by 5 bases, 8 bases remained unmatched. This CDR3 comprises 15 residues. Per germline, CDR1 SGHRS and CDR2 YFSETQ. CDR3 coding DNA: TGCGCCAGCAGCTCTCCGGGACAGGGTTCCGAGACCCAGTACTTC. Its protein is CASSSPGQGSETQYF.

The chain is built from TRBV28 and TRBJ1-1; 7 nucleotides agree with TRBD1. Trimming at V came to 6 bases and at J to 5 bases, leaving 6 bases not matched to a gene. The length of the CDR3 is 13 residues. CDR1 MDHEN and CDR2 SYDVKM come from the germline V gene. The CDR3 loop reads CASRPTGRTEAFF. CDR3 nucleotide sequence: TGTGCCAGCAGGCCGACAGGGAGGACTGAAGCTTTCTTT.

The chain employs TRBV7-6 and TRBJ1-3; TRBD1 is a possible D gene (5 bases). V was cut by 5 bases and J by 7 bases, with 12 bases left in between. Germline V gene sequence: CDR1 SGHVS, CDR2 FNYEAQ. The CDR3 extends over 13 amino acids. The CDR3 DNA follows: TGTGCCAGCAGCCCCGACGGGGGGAACACCATATATTTT. This encodes CASSPDGGNTIYF.

CDR3 amino acids: CATRGQGAGGELFF. The DNA of the CDR3 is TGTGCCACCAGAGGACAGGGGGCAGGCGGGGAGCTGTTTTTT. The rearrangement links TRBV24-1 to TRBJ2-2, with 11 bases aligning to TRBD1. The CDR3 loop spans 14 amino acids. Germline CDR1 and CDR2: KGHDR and SFDVKD. With V trimmed by 7 bases and J by 7 bases, 4 bases remained unmatched.